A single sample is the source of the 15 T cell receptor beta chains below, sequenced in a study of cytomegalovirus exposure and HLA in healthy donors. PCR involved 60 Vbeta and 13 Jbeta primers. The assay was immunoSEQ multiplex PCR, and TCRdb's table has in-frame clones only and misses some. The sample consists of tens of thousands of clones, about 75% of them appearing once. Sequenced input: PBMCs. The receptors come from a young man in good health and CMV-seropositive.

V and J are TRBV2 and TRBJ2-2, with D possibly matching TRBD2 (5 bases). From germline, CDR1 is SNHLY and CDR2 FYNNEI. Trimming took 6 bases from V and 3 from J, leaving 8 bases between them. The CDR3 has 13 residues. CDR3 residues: CASSGIYTGELFF. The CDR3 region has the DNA TGTGCCAGCAGCGGGATCTACACCGGGGAGCTGTTTTTT.

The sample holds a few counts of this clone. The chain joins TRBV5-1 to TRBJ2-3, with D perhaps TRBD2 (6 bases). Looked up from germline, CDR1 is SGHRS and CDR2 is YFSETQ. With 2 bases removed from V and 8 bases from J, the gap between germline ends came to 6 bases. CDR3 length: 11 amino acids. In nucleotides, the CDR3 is TGCGCCAGCAGCTTCGGGGGTACGCAGTATTTT. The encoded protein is CASSFGGTQYF. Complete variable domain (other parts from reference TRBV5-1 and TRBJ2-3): KAGVTQTPRYLIKTRGQQVTLSCSPISGHRSVSWYQQTPGQGLQFLFEYFSETQRNKGNFPGRFSGRQFSNSRSEMNVSTLELGDSALYLCASSFGGTQYFGPGTRLTVL.

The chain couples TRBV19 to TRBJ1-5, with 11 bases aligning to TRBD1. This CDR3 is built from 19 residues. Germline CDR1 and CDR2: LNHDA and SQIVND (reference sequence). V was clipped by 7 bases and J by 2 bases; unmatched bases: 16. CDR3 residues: CASTVTGQGASGGNQPQHF. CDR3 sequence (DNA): TGTGCCAGTACCGTTACCGGACAGGGGGCGAGTGGGGGCAATCAGCCCCAGCATTTT.

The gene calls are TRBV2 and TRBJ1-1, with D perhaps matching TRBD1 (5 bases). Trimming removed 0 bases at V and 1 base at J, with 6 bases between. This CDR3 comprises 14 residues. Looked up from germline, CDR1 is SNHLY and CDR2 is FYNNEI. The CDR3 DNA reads TGTGCCAGCAGTGAAGCTAGGGGGAACACTGAAGCTTTCTTT. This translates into CASSEARGNTEAFF.

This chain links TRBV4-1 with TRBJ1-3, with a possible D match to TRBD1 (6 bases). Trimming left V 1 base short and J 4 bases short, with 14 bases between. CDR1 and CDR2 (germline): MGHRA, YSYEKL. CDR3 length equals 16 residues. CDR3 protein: CASSQVSRTVGNTIYF. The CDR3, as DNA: TGCGCCAGCAGCCAAGTATCACGGACAGTCGGAAACACCATATATTTT.

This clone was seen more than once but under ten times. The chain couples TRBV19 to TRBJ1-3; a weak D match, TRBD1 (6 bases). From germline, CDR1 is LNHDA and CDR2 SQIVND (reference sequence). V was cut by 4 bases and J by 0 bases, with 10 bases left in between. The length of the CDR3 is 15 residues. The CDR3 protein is CASSRDTSSGNTIYF. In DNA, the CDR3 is TGTGCCAGTAGTAGGGACACGAGCTCTGGAAACACCATATATTTT.

The CDR3 sequence is CASRPRDLSGTGELFF. CDR3 nucleotide sequence: TGTGCCAGCAGACCGCGGGACCTCTCAGGCACCGGGGAGCTGTTTTTT. V and J are TRBV7-3 and TRBJ2-2; D is perhaps TRBD2 (6 bases). V was clipped by 6 bases and J by 4 bases, with 18 bases between them. In germline, CDR1 is SGHTA, CDR2 FQGTGA. The CDR3 is 16 residues long.

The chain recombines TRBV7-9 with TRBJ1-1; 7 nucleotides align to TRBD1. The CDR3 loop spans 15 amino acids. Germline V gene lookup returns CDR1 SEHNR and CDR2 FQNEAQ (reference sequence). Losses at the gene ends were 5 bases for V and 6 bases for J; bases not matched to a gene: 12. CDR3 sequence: CASSAGTVPTAEAFF. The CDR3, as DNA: TGTGCCAGCAGCGCCGGGACAGTACCGACCGCTGAAGCTTTCTTT.

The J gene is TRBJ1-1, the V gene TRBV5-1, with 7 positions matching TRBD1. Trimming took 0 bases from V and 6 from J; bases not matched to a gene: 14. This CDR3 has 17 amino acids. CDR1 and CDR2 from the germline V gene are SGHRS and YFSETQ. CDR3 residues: CASSLVNPATQGAEAFF. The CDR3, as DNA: TGCGCCAGCAGCTTGGTGAATCCGGCCACTCAGGGGGCTGAAGCTTTCTTT.

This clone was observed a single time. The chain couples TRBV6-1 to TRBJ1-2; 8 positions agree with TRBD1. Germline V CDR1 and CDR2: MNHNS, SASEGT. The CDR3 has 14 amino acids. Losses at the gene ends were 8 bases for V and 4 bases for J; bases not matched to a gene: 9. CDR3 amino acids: CASHSRGQVYGYTF. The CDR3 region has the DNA TGTGCCAGCCATTCGAGGGGACAGGTCTATGGCTACACCTTC.

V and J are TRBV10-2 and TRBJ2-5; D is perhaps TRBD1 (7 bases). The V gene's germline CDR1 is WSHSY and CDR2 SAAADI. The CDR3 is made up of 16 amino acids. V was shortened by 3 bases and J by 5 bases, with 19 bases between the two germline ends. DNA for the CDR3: TGCGCCAGCAGTGACCCGACAGGGAGGTCTTGGGAGACCCAGTACTTC. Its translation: CASSDPTGRSWETQYF.

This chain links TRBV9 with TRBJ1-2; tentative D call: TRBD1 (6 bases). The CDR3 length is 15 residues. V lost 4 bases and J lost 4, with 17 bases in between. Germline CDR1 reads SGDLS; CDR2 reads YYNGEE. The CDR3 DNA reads TGTGCCAGCAGCTTATCCGGGACACCCGGCTATGGCTACACCTTC. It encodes CASSLSGTPGYGYTF.

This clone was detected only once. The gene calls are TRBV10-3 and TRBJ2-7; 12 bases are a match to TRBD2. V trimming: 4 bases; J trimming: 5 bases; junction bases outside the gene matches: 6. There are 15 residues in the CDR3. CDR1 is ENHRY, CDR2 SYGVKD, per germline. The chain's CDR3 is CAISVTSGGKNEQYF. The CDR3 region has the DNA TGTGCCATCAGTGTAACTAGCGGGGGGAAAAACGAGCAGTACTTC.

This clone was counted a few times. The CDR3 spells CASSYGGGIAYEQYF. As DNA, the CDR3 is TGTGCCAGCAGTTACGGCGGGGGGATCGCCTACGAGCAGTACTTC. This chain links TRBV6-5 with TRBJ2-7, with 8 bases fitting TRBD2. The J segment lost 2 bases and the V segment lost 2 bases, leaving 5 bases of the junction unmatched. Per the germline V gene, CDR1 is MNHEY and CDR2 is SVGAGI. The CDR3 contains 15 residues.

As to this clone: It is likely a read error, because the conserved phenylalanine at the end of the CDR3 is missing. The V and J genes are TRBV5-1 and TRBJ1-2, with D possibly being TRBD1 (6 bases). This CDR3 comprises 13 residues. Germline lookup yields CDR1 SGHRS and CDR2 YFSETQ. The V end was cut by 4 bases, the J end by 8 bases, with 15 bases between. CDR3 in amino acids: CASSVQGVVGYTL. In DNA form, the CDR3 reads TGCGCCAGCAGCGTACAGGGAGTCGTGGGCTACACCCTC.